The entry below gives a single T cell receptor (beta chain) sequence along with its context. Its specificity is unknown. Produced via immunoSEQ multiplex PCR; TCRdb's table is partial and in-frame only. The repertoire includes under 150,000 clones, roughly 90% of them detected once, and 1.5% to 2% sits in the top ten. Pooling of second doses given at about 4 or about 12 weeks was done. This record comes from a study of T cell responses to AZD1222 COVID-19 vaccine. Overall study results and limits: A rise in Spike-specific TCR breadth and depth followed two AZD1222 doses. Repertoires were obtained solely post-peak T cell response. It was only a handful of AZD1222 recipients who were seropositive at baseline.

Per germline, CDR1 MNHEY and CDR2 SMNVEV (reference sequence). Trimming cost V 4 bases and J 6 bases; bases outside gene matches: 5. The CDR3 loop spans 13 amino acids. Sequences were derived from peripheral blood, sampled 28 days after the second AZD1222 dose. The chain employs TRBV27 and TRBJ1-1; 7 bases line up with TRBD1. The sequence was obtained from an adult who received the AZD1222 COVID-19 vaccine. The CDR3 loop reads CASSSDRAPEAFF. In DNA, the CDR3 is TGTGCCAGCAGTTCCGACAGGGCCCCTGAAGCTTTCTTT.